One TCR beta chain is described in this entry. What it binds is unknown. This sample is drawn from a study of shared clonotypes between healthy human individuals. Whole-study results and caveats: Clonotypes shared by all four donors outscored non-shared clonotypes in generation probability.

Every donor, a Caucasian adult, lived in Nashville, Tennessee. Trimming at V came to 1 base and at J to 8 bases, leaving 4 bases not matched to a gene. Germline values: CDR1 KGHSH, CDR2 LQKENI. This CDR3 spans 15 amino acids. Deep-level assay runs were performed. Some clones are missing from TCRdb's copy, which holds only in-frame ones; the method was immunoSEQ multiplex PCR. The sample consists of about 2 million clones, over 85% of them appearing once. The source is a man between 18 and 35 years old in good health. V is TRBV18 and J is TRBJ2-1; 11 nucleotides match TRBD2. Sequencing was performed on naive CD4+ T cells sorted from blood. The subset: CD45RA+ positively selected. Here the CDR3 reads CASSPRTSGSHEQFF. The CDR3 DNA reads as TGTGCCAGCTCACCACGTACTAGCGGGAGCCATGAGCAGTTCTTC.